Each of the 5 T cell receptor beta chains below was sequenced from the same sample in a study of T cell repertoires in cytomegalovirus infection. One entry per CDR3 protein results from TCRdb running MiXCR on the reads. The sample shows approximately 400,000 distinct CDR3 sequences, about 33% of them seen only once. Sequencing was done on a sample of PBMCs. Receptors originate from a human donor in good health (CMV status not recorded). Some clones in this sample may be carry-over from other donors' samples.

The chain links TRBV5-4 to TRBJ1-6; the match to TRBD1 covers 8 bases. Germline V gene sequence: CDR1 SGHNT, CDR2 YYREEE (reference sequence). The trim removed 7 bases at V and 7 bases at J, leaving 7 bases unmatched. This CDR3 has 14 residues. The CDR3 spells CASSKDRVNSPLHF. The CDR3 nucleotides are TGTGCCAGCTCTAAGGACAGGGTAAATTCACCCCTCCACTTT. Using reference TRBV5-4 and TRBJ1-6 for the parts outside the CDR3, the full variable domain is ETGVTQSPTHLIKTRGQQVTLRCSSQSGHNTVSWYQQALGQGPQFIFQYYREEENGRGNFPPRFSGLQFPNYSSELNVNALELDDSALYLCASSKDRVNSPLHFGNGTRLTVT.

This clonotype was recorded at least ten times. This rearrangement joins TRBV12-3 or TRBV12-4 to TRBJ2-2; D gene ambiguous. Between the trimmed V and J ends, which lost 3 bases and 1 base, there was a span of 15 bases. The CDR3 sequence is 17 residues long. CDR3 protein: CASSFSLVGLNTGELFF. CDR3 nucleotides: TGTGCCAGCAGTTTTAGTTTGGTGGGCCTGAACACCGGGGAGCTGTTTTTT.

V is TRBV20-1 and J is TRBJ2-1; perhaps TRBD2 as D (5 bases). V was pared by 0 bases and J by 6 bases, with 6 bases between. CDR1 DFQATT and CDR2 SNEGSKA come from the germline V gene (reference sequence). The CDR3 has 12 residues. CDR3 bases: TGCAGTGCTAGAGAAGCGGCCAATGAGCAGTTCTTC. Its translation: CSAREAANEQFF.

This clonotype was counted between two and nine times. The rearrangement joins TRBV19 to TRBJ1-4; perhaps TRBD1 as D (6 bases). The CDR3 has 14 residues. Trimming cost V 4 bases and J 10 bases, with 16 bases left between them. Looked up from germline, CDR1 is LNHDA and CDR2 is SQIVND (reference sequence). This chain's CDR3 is CASSNDRIEGKLFF. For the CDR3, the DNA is TGTGCCAGTAGTAACGACAGGATTGAAGGAAAACTGTTTTTT. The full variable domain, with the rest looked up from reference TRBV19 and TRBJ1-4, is DGGITQSPKYLFRKEGQNVTLSCEQNLNHDAMYWYRQDPGQGLRLIYYSQIVNDFQKGDIAEGYSVSREKKESFPLTVTSAQKNPTAFYLCASSNDRIEGKLFFGSGTQLSVL.

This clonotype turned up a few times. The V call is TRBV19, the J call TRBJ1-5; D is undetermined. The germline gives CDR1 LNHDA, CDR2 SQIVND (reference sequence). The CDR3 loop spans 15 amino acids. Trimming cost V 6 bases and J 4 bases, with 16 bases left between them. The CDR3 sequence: CASSATVGGNQPQHF. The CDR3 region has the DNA TGTGCCAGTAGCGCCACGGTTGGAGGGAATCAGCCCCAGCATTTT.